The 22 T cell receptor beta chains below come from one sample, sequenced in a study of blood T cell repertoires in COVID-19 (dated by TCRdb to between 2020 and 2021). Libraries were constructed by the immunoSEQ multiplex PCR assay. In its TCRdb copy, this immuneACCESS table keeps in-frame sequences only and misses some clones. Where compared with another copy, unresolved V genes explain less than half of these, and the others have no known cause. A total of approximately 140,000 clones appear in this sample, approximately 86% of them only once. Jointly, the top ten make up approximately 2.3% of the sample. Sequenced sample: PBMCs or T cells enriched from blood (not recorded which). These receptors were collected from a woman aged 45-59 years who had recovered from COVID-19.

This clone was detected a few times. The rearrangement joins TRBV27 to TRBJ2-5; 7 bases are shared with TRBD2. Germline CDR1 reads MNHEY; CDR2 reads SMNVEV (reference sequence). CDR3 size: 19 residues. Trimming took 5 bases from V and 4 from J; bases not matched to a gene: 22. The CDR3 DNA reads TGTGCCAGCAGTCCCGGCGTTGGTGTGACAGCGGGGTTCGGAGAGACCCAGTACTTC. Its protein product is CASSPGVGVTAGFGETQYF.

The chain carries TRBV5-4 and TRBJ2-3, with 9 bases identical to TRBD1. The J segment lost 2 bases and the V segment lost 3 bases, leaving 4 bases of the junction unmatched. The CDR3 loop spans 15 amino acids. Germline CDR1 reads SGHNT; CDR2 reads YYREEE (reference sequence). The CDR3 loop reads CASSSGTGNTDTQYF. The CDR3 DNA sequence: TGTGCCAGCAGCTCCGGGACAGGGAACACAGATACGCAGTATTTT.

This clone was recorded at least ten times. The same CDR3 is also encoded by other DNA sequences in this sample. The rearrangement uses TRBV9 and TRBJ1-6; D gene ambiguous. Germline CDR1 is SGDLS and CDR2 is YYNGEE. There are 14 residues in the CDR3. V lost 0 bases and J lost 7, with 8 bases in between. This CDR3 is CASSVGQANSPLHF. The CDR3 DNA is TGTGCCAGCAGCGTAGGCCAGGCAAATTCACCCCTCCACTTT.

The chain employs TRBV25-1 and TRBJ1-1, with D possibly matching TRBD1 (5 bases). The germline CDR1 and CDR2 sequences are MGHDK and SYGVNS. Trimming took off 7 bases at V and 1 base at J, with 10 bases between the two ends. There are 13 residues in the CDR3. The CDR3 DNA sequence: TGTGCCAGCACGAACGACAGGAACACTGAAGCTTTCTTT. Protein sequence: CASTNDRNTEAFF.

The chain employs TRBV6-5 and TRBJ1-4, with a tentative D call TRBD1 (6 bases). The CDR3 is 15 amino acids. In germline, CDR1 is MNHEY, CDR2 SVGAGI. The V and J ends lost 2 bases and 2 bases respectively, with 9 bases between them. The CDR3 region is CASSYTTGTNEKLFF. CDR3 bases: TGTGCCAGCAGTTACACAACAGGGACTAATGAAAAACTGTTTTTT.

This chain links TRBV5-1 with TRBJ1-2, with TRBD1 matching over 8 bases. Germline-derived CDR1 and CDR2 are SGHRS and YFSETQ. The CDR3 length is 14 residues. Unmatched junction bases numbered 5, after V lost 0 bases and J lost 7 bases. The CDR3 loop is CASSLGQGALGYTF. CDR3 sequence (DNA): TGCGCCAGCAGCTTGGGGCAGGGGGCGCTTGGCTACACCTTC.

The genes are TRBV7-2 and TRBJ2-7; 10 nucleotides agree with TRBD2. The germline V gene encodes CDR1 SGHTA and CDR2 FQGNSA. J lost 1 base, V lost 4 bases, and 4 bases had no gene match. The CDR3 covers 15 residues. CDR3 coding DNA: TGTGCCAGCAGCTCCCAACTAGCGGGGTCCTACGAGCAGTACTTC. Its protein is CASSSQLAGSYEQYF.

CDR3 nucleotides: TGTGCCAGCAGCGTCCAGTTGAATTCACCCCTCCACTTT. Translating gives CASSVQLNSPLHF. This chain links TRBV2 with TRBJ1-6; D gene ambiguous. From germline, CDR1 is SNHLY and CDR2 FYNNEI. The CDR3 totals 13 residues. V was pared by 6 bases and J by 7 bases, with 10 bases between.

This clone was seen more than once but under ten times. The chain combines TRBV5-1 with TRBJ1-1, with D possibly being TRBD1 (5 bases). Germline V lookup: CDR1 SGHRS, CDR2 YFSETQ. V was trimmed by 2 bases and J by 1 base, leaving 12 bases between them. The CDR3 length is 15 residues. CDR3 coding DNA: TGCGCCAGCAGCTTTGTACCCGACAGGAACACTGAAGCTTTCTTT. As protein: CASSFVPDRNTEAFF.

The chain couples TRBV5-4 to TRBJ2-3, with D tentatively TRBD2 (6 bases). V dropped 0 bases and J dropped 4 bases, with 18 bases sitting between them. This CDR3 region has 17 residues. CDR1 and CDR2 (germline): SGHNT, YYREEE (reference sequence). The CDR3 DNA follows: TGTGCCAGCAGCTTGGTTGGGGCGGGGTTGTTCCCAGATACGCAGTATTTT. As protein: CASSLVGAGLFPDTQYF.

As for this clone: Germline and junction disagree at one end, which may indicate a read error. This chain connects TRBV7-7 to TRBJ2-1; 10 bases are shared with TRBD2. The CDR3 extends over 17 amino acids. Germline CDR1 reads SSHAT; CDR2 reads FNYEAQ (reference sequence). CDR3 in DNA: TGTGCTAGCAGCCGGATCCCCCTAGCGGGGGACTACAATGAGCAGTTCTTC. Its translation: CASSRIPLAGDYNEQFF.

A single count supports this clone. Within the sample, other DNA sequences also encode this same CDR3. This chain connects TRBV5-1 to TRBJ2-5; 13 positions agree with TRBD2. CDR3 size: 15 residues. The germline V gene has CDR1 SGHRS and CDR2 YFSETQ. The trim removed 4 bases at V and 1 base at J, leaving 1 base unmatched. CDR3 protein: CASSRLAGGQETQYF. For the CDR3, the DNA is TGCGCCAGCAGCCGACTAGCGGGGGGCCAAGAGACCCAGTACTTC. The complete variable domain, with remaining parts taken from reference TRBV5-1 and TRBJ2-5, reads KAGVTQTPRYLIKTRGQQVTLSCSPISGHRSVSWYQQTPGQGLQFLFEYFSETQRNKGNFPGRFSGRQFSNSRSEMNVSTLELGDSALYLCASSRLAGGQETQYFGPGTRLLVL.

V is TRBV5-1 and J is TRBJ2-2, with D maybe TRBD1 (5 bases). CDR1 SGHRS and CDR2 YFSETQ come from the germline V gene. CDR3 length: 15 residues. Trimming took off 3 bases at V and 6 bases at J, with 15 bases between the two ends. DNA for the CDR3: TGCGCCAGCAGCTCCAGACAGTTATTTCCCGGGGAGCTGTTTTTT. Translation: CASSSRQLFPGELFF.

This chain links TRBV12-5 with TRBJ2-3; possible D gene TRBD1, 6 bases. The CDR3 totals 15 residues. Germline CDR1 LGHNT, CDR2 FRNRAP. The V end was cut by 7 bases, the J end by 5 bases, with 19 bases between. CDR3 in amino acids: CASALGARVGDTQYF. The CDR3 coding sequence is TGTGCTAGTGCCTTGGGGGCGCGGGTGGGAGATACGCAGTATTTT.

CDR3 amino acids: CASSILGQSTDTQYF. DNA of the CDR3: TGTGCCAGTAGTATATTGGGACAGAGCACAGATACGCAGTATTTT. The genes are TRBV19 and TRBJ2-3, with TRBD1 matching 7 bases. This CDR3 spans 15 amino acids. V shed 2 bases and J 0 bases; nucleotides not matched to a gene: 2. CDR1 is LNHDA and CDR2 is SQIVND in the germline V gene (reference sequence).

The V and J genes are TRBV5-6 and TRBJ1-6, with D possibly TRBD1 on 5 matching bases. This CDR3 contains 14 residues. V dropped 2 bases and J dropped 5 bases, with 8 bases sitting between them. Per the germline V gene, CDR1 is SGHDT and CDR2 is YYEEEE. The CDR3 loop is CASSFQGNNSPLHF. The CDR3 region has the DNA TGTGCCAGCAGCTTTCAGGGAAATAATTCACCCCTCCACTTT.

This clone was detected only once. The chain joins TRBV18 to TRBJ2-7; D is perhaps TRBD2 (5 bases). Germline V gene lookup returns CDR1 KGHSH and CDR2 LQKENI. V was pared by 4 bases and J by 2 bases, with 15 bases between. The CDR3 runs 15 residues. CDR3 nucleotide sequence: TGTGCCAGCTCACGATCCGGGGATGGGACCTACGAGCAGTACTTC. Protein sequence: CASSRSGDGTYEQYF.

The chain links TRBV2 to TRBJ1-5; unclear D gene. V lost 7 bases to trimming and J lost 0 bases, with 4 bases between them. This CDR3 region has 12 residues. Germline V lookup: CDR1 SNHLY, CDR2 FYNNEI. Written as DNA, the CDR3 is TGTGCCAGCAAATATAGCAATCAGCCCCAGCATTTT. This codes for CASKYSNQPQHF.

The rearrangement links TRBV5-6 to TRBJ2-7, with a tentative D call TRBD1 (5 bases). The CDR3 runs 17 residues. CDR1 and CDR2 from the germline V gene are SGHDT and YYEEEE. Trimming cost V 0 bases and J 0 bases, with 16 bases left between them. In nucleotides, the CDR3 is TGTGCCAGCAGCTTGGGTCCGGCAGGGCTAAGCTCCTACGAGCAGTACTTC. Protein: CASSLGPAGLSSYEQYF.

The chain combines TRBV5-1 with TRBJ1-2, with 8 bases aligning to TRBD1. The trim removed 2 bases at V and 8 bases at J, leaving 8 bases unmatched. Germline CDR1 is SGHRS and CDR2 is YFSETQ. The CDR3 is made up of 14 amino acids. The CDR3 DNA sequence: TGCGCCAGCAGCTTAGGACAGGGCGGAATAGGCTACACCTTC. Translated: CASSLGQGGIGYTF.

The rearrangement joins TRBV7-2 to TRBJ2-7, with D possibly TRBD2 on 6 matching bases. This CDR3 comprises 14 residues. CDR1 and CDR2 from the germline V gene are SGHTA and FQGNSA. Between the trimmed V and J ends, which lost 7 bases and 2 bases, there was a span of 15 bases. The CDR3, as DNA: TGTGCCAGCACCATGGACGGGAGCCCCTACGAGCAGTACTTC. Its protein is CASTMDGSPYEQYF.

V usage is TRBV19 and J usage is TRBJ1-5; perhaps TRBD1 as D (6 bases). Trimming removed 3 bases from V and 0 bases from J, with 12 bases in between. The CDR3 is 16 amino acids. Germline values: CDR1 LNHDA, CDR2 SQIVND (reference sequence). CDR3 coding DNA: TGTGCCAGTAGTATTTGGACAGCCTATAGCAATCAGCCCCAGCATTTT. Protein product: CASSIWTAYSNQPQHF.